This TCR beta chain was identified in a study of cytomegalovirus exposure and HLA in healthy donors. Study-level points and caveats: Some highly shared sequence variants likely arose as a pipeline artifact. Earlier analysis looked at TCR beta V segments, and most were productive about 87% or about 30% of the time. An analysis was carried out at a later point. It showed that HLA-associated TCR beta chains were more clonally expanded than equally common non-associated chains. V- and J-gene trimming in TCR beta was tied to a missense DCLRE1C variant by an analysis performed later.

This CDR3 contains 14 residues. The V and J ends lost 0 bases and 3 bases respectively, with 7 bases between them. Germline CDR1 reads LGHNA; CDR2 reads YNFKEQ. PCR was performed using 60 Vbeta and 13 Jbeta primers. Libraries were prepared by immunoSEQ multiplex PCR; TCRdb keeps only in-frame clonotypes and omits some of them. Among hundreds of thousands of clones listed, approximately 82% were seen once. This clone came up once. Its antigen is unidentified. This receptor was identified in a man aged 18 to 35 in good health and CMV-seronegative. Sequencing input: PBMCs. The genes are TRBV4-2 and TRBJ2-3; no clear D gene. CDR3 sequence reads: CASSQDLTTDTQYF. The CDR3 coding sequence is TGTGCCAGCAGCCAAGATTTAACAACAGATACGCAGTATTTT.